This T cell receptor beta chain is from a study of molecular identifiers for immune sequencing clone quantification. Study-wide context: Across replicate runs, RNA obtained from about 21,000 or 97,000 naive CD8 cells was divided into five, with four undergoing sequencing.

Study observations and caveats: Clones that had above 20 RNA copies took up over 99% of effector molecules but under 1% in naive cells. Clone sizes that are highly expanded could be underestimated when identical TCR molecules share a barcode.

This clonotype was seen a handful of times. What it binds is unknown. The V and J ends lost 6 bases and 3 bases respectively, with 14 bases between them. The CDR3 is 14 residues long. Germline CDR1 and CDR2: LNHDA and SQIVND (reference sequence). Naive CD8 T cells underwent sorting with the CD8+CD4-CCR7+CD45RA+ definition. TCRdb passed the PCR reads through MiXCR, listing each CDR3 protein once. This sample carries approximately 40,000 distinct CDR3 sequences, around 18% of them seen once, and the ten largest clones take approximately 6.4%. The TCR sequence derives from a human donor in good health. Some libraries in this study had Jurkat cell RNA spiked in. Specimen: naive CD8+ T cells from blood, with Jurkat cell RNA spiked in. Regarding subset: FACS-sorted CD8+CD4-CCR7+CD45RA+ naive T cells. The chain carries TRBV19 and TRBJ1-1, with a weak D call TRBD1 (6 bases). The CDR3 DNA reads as TGTGCCAGTAGCGTAGGGGGTTCCGACACTGAAGCTTTCTTT. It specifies CASSVGGSDTEAFF.